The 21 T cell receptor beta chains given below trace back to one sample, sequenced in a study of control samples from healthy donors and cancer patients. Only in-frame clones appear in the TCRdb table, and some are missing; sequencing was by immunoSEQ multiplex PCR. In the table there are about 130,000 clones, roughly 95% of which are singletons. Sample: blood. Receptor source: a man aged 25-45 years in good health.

The CDR3 region has the DNA TGTGCCAGCTGCCAGGGCCTGGAAACTGAAGCTTTCTTT. Translated: CASCQGLETEAFF. The chain uses TRBV2 and TRBJ1-1; D possibly corresponds to TRBD1 (5 bases). Trimming took 8 bases from V and 5 from J, leaving 15 bases between them. This CDR3 spans 13 amino acids. Germline V gene sequence: CDR1 SNHLY, CDR2 FYNNEI.

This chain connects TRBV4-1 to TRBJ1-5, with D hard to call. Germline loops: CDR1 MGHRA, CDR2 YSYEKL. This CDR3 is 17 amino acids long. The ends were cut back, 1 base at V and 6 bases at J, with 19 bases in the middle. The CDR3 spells CASSQAGYTKGGQPQHF. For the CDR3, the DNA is TGCGCCAGCAGCCAAGCCGGCTACACGAAGGGTGGTCAGCCCCAGCATTTT.

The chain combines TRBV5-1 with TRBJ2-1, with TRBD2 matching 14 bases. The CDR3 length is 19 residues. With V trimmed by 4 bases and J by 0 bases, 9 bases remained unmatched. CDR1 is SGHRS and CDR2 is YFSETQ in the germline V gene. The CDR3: CASSPGLAGGFSSYNEQFF. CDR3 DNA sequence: TGCGCCAGCAGCCCCGGACTAGCGGGGGGCTTCAGCTCCTACAATGAGCAGTTCTTC.

CDR3 coding DNA: TGTGCCAGCAGCTTAGTCGGTCCCGCAGCTTTCTTT. This translates into CASSLVGPAAFF. This chain uses TRBV11-2 with TRBJ1-1; D is uncertain. The CDR3 consists of 12 residues. Germline V gene lookup returns CDR1 SGHAT and CDR2 FQNNGV. Trimming removed 1 base at V and 10 bases at J, with 10 bases between.

Here the CDR3 DNA reads TGTGCCAGCAGCCAAGGGGATCAGCCCCAGCATTTT. This sequence encodes CASSQGDQPQHF. This sequence joins TRBV3-1 (or the pseudogene TRBV3-2) and TRBJ1-5; no firm D call. Germline lookup yields CDR1 LGHDT and CDR2 YNNKEL (reference sequence). The germline V and J ends were trimmed by 1 base and 5 bases, with 3 bases remaining between them. This CDR3 spans 12 amino acids.

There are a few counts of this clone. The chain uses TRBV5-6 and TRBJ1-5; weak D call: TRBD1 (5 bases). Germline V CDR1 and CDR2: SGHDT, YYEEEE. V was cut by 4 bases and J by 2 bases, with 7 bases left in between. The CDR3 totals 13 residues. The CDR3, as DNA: TGTGCCAGCAGCCGGGACGGCAATCAGCCCCAGCATTTT. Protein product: CASSRDGNQPQHF.

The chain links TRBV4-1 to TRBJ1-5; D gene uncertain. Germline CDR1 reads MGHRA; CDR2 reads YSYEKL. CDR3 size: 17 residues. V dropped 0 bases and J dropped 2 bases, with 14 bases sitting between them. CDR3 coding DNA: TGCGCCAGCAGCCAAGATCTCGGGGAAAGGGGCAATCAGCCCCAGCATTTT. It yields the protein CASSQDLGERGNQPQHF.

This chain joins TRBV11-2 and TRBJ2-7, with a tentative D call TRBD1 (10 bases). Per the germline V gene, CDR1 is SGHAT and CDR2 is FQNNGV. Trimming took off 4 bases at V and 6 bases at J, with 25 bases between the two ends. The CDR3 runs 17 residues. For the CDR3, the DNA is TGTGCCAGCAGCTACAGGCGGGGGGGACAGGGGTTTCTCGAGCAGTACTTC. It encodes CASSYRRGGQGFLEQYF.

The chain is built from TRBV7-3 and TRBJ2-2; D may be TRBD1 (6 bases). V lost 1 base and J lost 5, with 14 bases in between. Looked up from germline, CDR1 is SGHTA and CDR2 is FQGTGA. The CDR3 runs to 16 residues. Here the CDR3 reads CASSLNSGDATGELFF. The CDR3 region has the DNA TGTGCCAGCAGCTTAAATTCAGGGGACGCTACCGGGGAGCTGTTTTTT.

CDR3 bases: TGTGCCAGTAGTATAGCGGTCGGGGCAATGGCCGAAGCTTTCTTT. It translates to CASSIAVGAMAEAFF. The rearrangement uses TRBV19 and TRBJ1-1; maybe TRBD1 (5 bases). The V gene lost 1 base and the J gene lost 8 bases, with 17 bases spanning the gap. The V gene's germline CDR1 is LNHDA and CDR2 SQIVND (reference sequence). This CDR3 is 15 amino acids long.

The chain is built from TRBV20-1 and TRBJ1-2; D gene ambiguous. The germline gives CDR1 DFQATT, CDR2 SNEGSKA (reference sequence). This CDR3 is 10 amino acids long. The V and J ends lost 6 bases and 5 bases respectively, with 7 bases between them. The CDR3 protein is CSAGPYGYTF. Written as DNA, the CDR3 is TGCAGTGCCGGACCGTATGGCTACACCTTC.

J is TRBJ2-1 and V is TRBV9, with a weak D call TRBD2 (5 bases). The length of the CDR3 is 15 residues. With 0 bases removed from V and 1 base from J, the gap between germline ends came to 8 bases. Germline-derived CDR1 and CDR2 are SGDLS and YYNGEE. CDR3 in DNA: TGTGCCAGCAGCGTAGAAAGCGGTTCCTACAATGAGCAGTTCTTC. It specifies CASSVESGSYNEQFF. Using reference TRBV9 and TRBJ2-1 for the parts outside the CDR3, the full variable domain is DSGVTQTPKHLITATGQRVTLRCSPRSGDLSVYWYQQSLDQGLQFLIQYYNGEERAKGNILERFSAQQFPDLHSELNLSSLELGDSALYFCASSVESGSYNEQFFGPGTRLTVL.

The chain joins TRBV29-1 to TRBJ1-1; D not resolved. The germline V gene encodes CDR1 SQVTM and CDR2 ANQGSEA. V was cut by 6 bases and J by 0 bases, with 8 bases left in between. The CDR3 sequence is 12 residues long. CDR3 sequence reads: CSVARMNTEAFF. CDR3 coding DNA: TGCAGCGTGGCACGTATGAACACTGAAGCTTTCTTT. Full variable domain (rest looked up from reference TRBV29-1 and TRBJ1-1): SAVISQKPSRDICQRGTSLTIQCQVDSQVTMMFWYRQQPGQSLTLIATANQGSEATYESGFVIDKFPISRPNLTFSTLTVSNMSPEDSSIYLCSVARMNTEAFFGQGTRLTVV.

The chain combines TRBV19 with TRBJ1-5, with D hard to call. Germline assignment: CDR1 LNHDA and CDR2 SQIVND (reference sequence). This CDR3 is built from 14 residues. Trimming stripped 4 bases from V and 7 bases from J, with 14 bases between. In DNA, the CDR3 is TGTGCCAGTAGTAGACGGGGTGAGGGACAGCCCCAGCATTTT. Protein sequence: CASSRRGEGQPQHF.

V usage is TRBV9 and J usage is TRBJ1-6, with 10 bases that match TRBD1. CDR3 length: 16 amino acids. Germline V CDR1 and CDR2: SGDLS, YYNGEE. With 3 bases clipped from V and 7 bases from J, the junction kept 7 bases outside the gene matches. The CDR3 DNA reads TGTGCCAGCAGCGCCCCTCTGGGACAGGGGAATTCACCCCTCCACTTT. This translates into CASSAPLGQGNSPLHF.

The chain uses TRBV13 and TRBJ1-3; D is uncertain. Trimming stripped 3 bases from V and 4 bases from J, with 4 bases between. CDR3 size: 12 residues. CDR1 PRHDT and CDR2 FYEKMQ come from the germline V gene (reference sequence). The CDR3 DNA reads TGTGCCAGCAGCTTTGGAGGAAACACCATATATTTT. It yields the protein CASSFGGNTIYF. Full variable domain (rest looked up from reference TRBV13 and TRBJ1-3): AAGVIQSPRHLIKEKRETATLKCYPIPRHDTVYWYQQGPGQDPQFLISFYEKMQSDKGSIPDRFSAQQFSDYHSELNMSSLELGDSALYFCASSFGGNTIYFGEGSWLTVV.

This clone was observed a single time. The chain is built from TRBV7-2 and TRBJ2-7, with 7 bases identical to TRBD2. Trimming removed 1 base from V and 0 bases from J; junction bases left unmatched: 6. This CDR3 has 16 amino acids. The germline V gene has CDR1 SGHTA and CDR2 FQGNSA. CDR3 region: CASSLESGVSSYEQYF. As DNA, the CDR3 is TGTGCCAGCAGCTTAGAGAGCGGGGTTAGCTCCTACGAGCAGTACTTC.

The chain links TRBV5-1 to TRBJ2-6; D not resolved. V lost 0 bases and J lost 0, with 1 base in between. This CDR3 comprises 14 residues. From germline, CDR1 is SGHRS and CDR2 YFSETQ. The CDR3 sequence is CASSLDSGANVLTF. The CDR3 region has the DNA TGCGCCAGCAGCTTGGACTCTGGGGCCAACGTCCTGACTTTC.

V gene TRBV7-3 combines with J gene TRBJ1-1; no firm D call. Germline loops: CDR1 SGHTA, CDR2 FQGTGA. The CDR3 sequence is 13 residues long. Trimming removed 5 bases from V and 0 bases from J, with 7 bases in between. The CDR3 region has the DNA TGTGCCAGCAGCCTATACATGAACACTGAAGCTTTCTTT. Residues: CASSLYMNTEAFF.

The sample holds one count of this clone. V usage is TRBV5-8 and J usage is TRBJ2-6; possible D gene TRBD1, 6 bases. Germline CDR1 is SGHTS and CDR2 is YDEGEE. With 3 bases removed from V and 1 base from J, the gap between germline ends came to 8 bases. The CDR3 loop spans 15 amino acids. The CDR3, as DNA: TGTGCCAGCAGCTGGGGGCAGTCTGGGGCCAACGTCCTGACTTTC. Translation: CASSWGQSGANVLTF. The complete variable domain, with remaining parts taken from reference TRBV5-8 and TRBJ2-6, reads EAGVTQSPTHLIKTRGQQATLRCSPISGHTSVYWYQQALGLGLQFLLWYDEGEERNRGNFPPRFSGRQFPNYSSELNVNALELEDSALYLCASSWGQSGANVLTFGAGSRLTVL.

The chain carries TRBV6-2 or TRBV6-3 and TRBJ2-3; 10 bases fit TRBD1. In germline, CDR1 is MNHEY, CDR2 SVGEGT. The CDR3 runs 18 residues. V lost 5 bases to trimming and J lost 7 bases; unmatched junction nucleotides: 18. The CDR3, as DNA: TGTGCCAGCAGTGGCCGGGACAGGGGAATTGCCCGCCATTATACGCAGTATTTT. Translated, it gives CASSGRDRGIARHYTQYF.